This TCR beta chain was recorded in a study of glioma-infiltrating T cells after dendritic cell vaccination (dated by TCRdb to 2016 to 2018). With respect to the entire study: The cohort included some 15 glioblastoma patients drawn from Phase I and II dendritic cell vaccination trials, of whom 9 were newly diagnosed and 6 had recurrent disease. To make the vaccine, monocyte-derived dendritic cells were cultured for under eight days with IL-4 and GM-CSF and then pulsed overnight with autologous tumor lysate. In glioblastoma patients vaccinated with dendritic cells, deep sequencing of TCR beta CDR3 regions served to measure tumor-infiltrating lymphocyte content and to compare repertoires between tumor and blood. Three intradermal dendritic cell vaccine injections were administered to patients at biweekly intervals in the arm below the axilla. Between the early 2000s and the early 2010s, patients were given autologous tumor lysate-pulsed dendritic cell vaccination. Survival after dendritic cell vaccination was correlated with TCR sequencing metrics such as TIL content and the overlap between tumor and blood repertoires.

To note about this clone: Its antigen is unknown. No base qualities exist here, and no much larger clone lies one base off it.

Using the immunoSEQ assay, TCRB CDR3 regions were amplified from 2 micrograms of genomic DNA, or from all available DNA when less than that was on hand. Multiplex PCR used 60 forward primers for TCR V beta segments and 13 reverse primers for J beta segments. To estimate the number of reads per starting template, synthetic control templates were added to each sample at limiting dilution. Reads of 87 bp were generated by sequencing on the Illumina HiSeq System. As for the original processing: PCR and sequencing errors were removed by a nearest neighbor algorithm that merged closely related sequences. TCR overlap was measured as the percentage of unique tumor TCR beta sequences also present in the same patient's peripheral blood. In TCRdb, the immuneACCESS table is reduced to in-frame sequences with V and J assigned. These tables do not hold every clone; where another copy was compared, an unresolved V gene accounts for under half, and the others remain unexplained. V, J and clone size reflect that table, while D and trimming were determined from the DNA. In all, the sample holds around 87,000 clones, and about four fifths of those were seen once. About 6.8% of the sample goes to the ten largest clones.

This specimen's time point label, per the study, means: after dendritic cell vaccination, including at tumor progression/relapse. Selection of patients required sufficient residual fresh-frozen tumor tissue and over two years of available survival data. An isocitrate dehydrogenase mutation was not carried by any of the glioblastoma patients, although molecular status was otherwise variable. PBMC collection took place before vaccination, two weeks after the third vaccination, and at tumor progression if progression occurred. Genomic DNA was extracted with the Qiagen DNeasy Blood extraction Kit. General findings and caveats noted by the study authors: TCR clonality showed no direct relationship with survival, which suggests that a diverse polyclonal response may be important. After dendritic cell vaccination, a higher estimated pretreatment TIL content predicted longer time to progression and overall survival. The response model built on TCR overlap across three groups was characterized as speculative, with prospective validation still needed. The cohort was small and heterogeneous, and full blood and tumor sets were available for few patients, with initial-recurrent tumor pairs available for even fewer patients.

The CDR3 starts with the cysteine, ends with the phenylalanine, and has 16 residues. Just the 48-base CDR3 DNA is kept, in frame starting at base 1. Unmatched junction bases come to 13, with V trimmed by 2 bases and J by 7 bases. Taken from the germline V gene, the CDR1 and CDR2 loops are SGHTA and FQGNSA. The rearrangement combines TRBV7-2 with TRBJ1-2; 7 bases in the middle match TRBD1. This clonotype was obtained from a human donor with glioblastoma. Sequencing was performed on blood, taken after dendritic cell vaccination. The sequenced DNA: TGTGCCAGCAGCTTACGGCAGGGGGATAGGCTGATTGGCTACACCTTC. The resulting protein is CASSLRQGDRLIGYTF.